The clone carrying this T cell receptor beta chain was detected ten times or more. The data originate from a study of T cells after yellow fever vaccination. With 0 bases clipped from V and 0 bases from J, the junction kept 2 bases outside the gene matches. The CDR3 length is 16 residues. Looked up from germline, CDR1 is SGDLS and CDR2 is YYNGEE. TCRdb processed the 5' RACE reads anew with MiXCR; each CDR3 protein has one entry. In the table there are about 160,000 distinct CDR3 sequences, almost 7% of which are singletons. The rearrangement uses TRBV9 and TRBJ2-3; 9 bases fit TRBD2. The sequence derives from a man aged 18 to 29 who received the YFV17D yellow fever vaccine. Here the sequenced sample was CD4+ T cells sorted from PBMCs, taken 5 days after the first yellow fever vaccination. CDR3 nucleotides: TGTGCCAGCAGCGTAGGACTAGCGGCTAGCACAGATACGCAGTATTTT. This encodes CASSVGLAASTDTQYF.